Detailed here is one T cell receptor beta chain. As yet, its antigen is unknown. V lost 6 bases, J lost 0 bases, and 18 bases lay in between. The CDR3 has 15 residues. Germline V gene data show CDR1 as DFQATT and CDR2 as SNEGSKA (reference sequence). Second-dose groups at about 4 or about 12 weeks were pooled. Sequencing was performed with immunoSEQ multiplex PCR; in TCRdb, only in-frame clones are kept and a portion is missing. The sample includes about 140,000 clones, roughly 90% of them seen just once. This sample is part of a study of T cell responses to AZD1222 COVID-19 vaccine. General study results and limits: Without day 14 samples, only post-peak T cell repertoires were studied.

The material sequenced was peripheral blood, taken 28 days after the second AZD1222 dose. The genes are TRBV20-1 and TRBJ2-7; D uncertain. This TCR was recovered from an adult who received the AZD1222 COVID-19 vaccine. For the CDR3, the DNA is TGCAGTGCCAGTAGCCCCCGCTCCCCCTCCTACGAGCAGTACTTC. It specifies CSASSPRSPSYEQYF.